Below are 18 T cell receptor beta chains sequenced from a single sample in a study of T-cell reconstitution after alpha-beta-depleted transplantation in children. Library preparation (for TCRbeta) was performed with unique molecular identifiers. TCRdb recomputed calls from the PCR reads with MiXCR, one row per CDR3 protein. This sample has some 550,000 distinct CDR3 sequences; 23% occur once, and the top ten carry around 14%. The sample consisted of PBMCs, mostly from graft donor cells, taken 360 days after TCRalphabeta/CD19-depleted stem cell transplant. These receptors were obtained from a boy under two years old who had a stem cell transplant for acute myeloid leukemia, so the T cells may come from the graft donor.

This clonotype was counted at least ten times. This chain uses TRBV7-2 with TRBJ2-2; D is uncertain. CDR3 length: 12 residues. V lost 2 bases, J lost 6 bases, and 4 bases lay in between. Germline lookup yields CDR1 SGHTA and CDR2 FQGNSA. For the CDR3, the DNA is TGTGCCAGCAGCTTAACGGCCGGGGAGCTGTTTTTT. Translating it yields CASSLTAGELFF.

The CDR3 region has the DNA TGTGCCAGCAGCGAATGGGGTGTCCCCAAGAATGAGCAGTTCTTC. Protein product: CASSEWGVPKNEQFF. The chain employs TRBV4-2 and TRBJ2-1; no definite D call. Trimming pared 5 bases from V and 7 bases from J, leaving 18 bases between. Germline V gene data show CDR1 as LGHNA and CDR2 as YNFKEQ. The CDR3 has 15 amino acids.

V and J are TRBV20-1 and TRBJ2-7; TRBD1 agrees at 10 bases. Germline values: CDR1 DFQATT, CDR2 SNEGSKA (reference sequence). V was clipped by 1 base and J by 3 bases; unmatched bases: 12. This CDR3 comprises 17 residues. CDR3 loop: CSARAAEPGQGIYEQYV. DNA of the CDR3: TGCAGTGCTAGAGCCGCGGAGCCGGGACAGGGGATCTACGAGCAGTACGTC.

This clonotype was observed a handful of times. CDR3 bases: TGTGCCAGCAGCCAAGCTCAGGGATTCTCTGGGGCCAACGTCCTGACTTTC. It specifies CASSQAQGFSGANVLTF. This chain uses TRBV3-1 with TRBJ2-6, with D maybe TRBD1 (5 bases). V dropped 1 base and J dropped 0 bases, with 10 bases sitting between them. Germline V gene sequence: CDR1 LGHDT, CDR2 YNNKEL (reference sequence). CDR3 length: 17 amino acids.

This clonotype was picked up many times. CDR3 bases: TGCAGTGCTAGAGAAGGGCTCACTGAAGCTTTCTTT. Protein sequence: CSAREGLTEAFF. The rearrangement joins TRBV20-1 to TRBJ1-1; no firm D call. CDR3 length: 12 residues. CDR1 is DFQATT, CDR2 SNEGSKA, per germline (reference sequence). Trimming stripped 0 bases from V and 4 bases from J, with 6 bases between.

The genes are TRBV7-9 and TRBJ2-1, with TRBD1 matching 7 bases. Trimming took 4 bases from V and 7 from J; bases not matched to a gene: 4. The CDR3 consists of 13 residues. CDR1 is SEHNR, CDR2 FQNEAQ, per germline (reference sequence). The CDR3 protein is CASSSPGQNEQFF. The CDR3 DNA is TGTGCCAGCAGCTCCCCGGGACAGAATGAGCAGTTCTTC.

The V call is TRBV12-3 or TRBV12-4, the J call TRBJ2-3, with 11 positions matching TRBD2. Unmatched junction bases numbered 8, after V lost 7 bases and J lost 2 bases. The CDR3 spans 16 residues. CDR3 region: CASKLAGARLTDTQYF. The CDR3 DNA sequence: TGTGCCAGCAAACTAGCGGGGGCCCGCCTCACAGATACGCAGTATTTT.

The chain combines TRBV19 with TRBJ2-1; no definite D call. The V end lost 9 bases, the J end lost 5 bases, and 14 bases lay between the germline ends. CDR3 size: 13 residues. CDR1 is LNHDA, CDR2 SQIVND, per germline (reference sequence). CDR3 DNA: TGTGCCAGAGGGCTAGGGATCAACAATGAGCAGTTCTTC. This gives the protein CARGLGINNEQFF.

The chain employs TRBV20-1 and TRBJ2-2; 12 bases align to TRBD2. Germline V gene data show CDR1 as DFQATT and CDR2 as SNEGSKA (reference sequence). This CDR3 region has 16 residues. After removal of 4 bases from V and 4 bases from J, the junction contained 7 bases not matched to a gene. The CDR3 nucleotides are TGCAGTGCTATTCCTAGCGGGGGGGTTAGCACCGGGGAGCTGTTTTTT. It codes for CSAIPSGGVSTGELFF.

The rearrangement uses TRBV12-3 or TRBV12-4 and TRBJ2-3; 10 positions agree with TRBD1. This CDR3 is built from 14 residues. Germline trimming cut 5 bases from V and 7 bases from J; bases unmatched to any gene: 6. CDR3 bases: TGTGCCAGCAGTAACCGGGACAGGGGAAATACGCAGTATTTT. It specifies CASSNRDRGNTQYF.

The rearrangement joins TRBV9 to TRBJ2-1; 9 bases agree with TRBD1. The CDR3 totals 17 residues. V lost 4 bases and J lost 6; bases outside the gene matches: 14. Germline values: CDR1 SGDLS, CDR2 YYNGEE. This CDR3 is CASSTRSGTGPFNEQFF. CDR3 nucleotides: TGTGCCAGCAGCACGAGATCCGGGACAGGGCCTTTCAATGAGCAGTTCTTC.

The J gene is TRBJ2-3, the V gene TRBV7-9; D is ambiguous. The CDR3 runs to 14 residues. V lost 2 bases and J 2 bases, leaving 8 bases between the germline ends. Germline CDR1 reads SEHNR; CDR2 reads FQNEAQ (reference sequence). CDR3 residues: CASSLKASTDTQYF. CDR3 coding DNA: TGTGCCAGCAGCTTAAAAGCATCCACAGATACGCAGTATTTT.

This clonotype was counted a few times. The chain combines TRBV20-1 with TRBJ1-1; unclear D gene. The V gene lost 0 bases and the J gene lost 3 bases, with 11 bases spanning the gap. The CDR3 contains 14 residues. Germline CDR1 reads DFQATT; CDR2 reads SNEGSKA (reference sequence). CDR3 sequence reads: CSARDAEYYTEAFF. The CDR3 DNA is TGCAGTGCTAGAGATGCGGAGTACTACACTGAAGCTTTCTTT.

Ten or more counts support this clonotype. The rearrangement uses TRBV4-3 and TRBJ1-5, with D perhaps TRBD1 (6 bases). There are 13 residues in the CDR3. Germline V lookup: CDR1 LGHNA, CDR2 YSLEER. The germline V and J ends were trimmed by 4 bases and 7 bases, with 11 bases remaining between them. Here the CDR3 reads CASSLSTGQPQHF. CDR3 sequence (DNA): TGCGCCAGCAGCCTCTCAACAGGGCAGCCCCAGCATTTT.

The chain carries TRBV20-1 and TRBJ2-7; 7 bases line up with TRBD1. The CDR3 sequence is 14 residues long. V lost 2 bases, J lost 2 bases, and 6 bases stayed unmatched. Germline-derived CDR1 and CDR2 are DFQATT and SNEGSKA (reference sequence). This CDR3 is CSARRAGTAYEQYF. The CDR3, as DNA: TGCAGTGCTAGAAGAGCCGGGACAGCCTACGAGCAGTACTTC.

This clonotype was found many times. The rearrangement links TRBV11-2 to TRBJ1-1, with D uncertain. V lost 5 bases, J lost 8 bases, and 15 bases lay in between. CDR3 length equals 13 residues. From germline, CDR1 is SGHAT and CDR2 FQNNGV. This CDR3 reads CASSPREVPEAFF. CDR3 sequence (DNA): TGTGCCAGCAGCCCCCGGGAGGTCCCCGAAGCTTTCTTT.

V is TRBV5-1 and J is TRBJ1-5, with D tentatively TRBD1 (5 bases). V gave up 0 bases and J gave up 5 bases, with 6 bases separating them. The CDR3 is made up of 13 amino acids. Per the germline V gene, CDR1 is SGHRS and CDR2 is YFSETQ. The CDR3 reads CASSLAGHQPQHF. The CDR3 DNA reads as TGCGCCAGCAGCTTGGCAGGGCATCAGCCCCAGCATTTT.

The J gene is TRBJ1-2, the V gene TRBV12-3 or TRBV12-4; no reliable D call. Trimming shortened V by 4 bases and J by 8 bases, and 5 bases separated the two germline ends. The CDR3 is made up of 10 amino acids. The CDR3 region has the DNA TGTGCCAGCAGTTCCAACGGCTACACCTTC. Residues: CASSSNGYTF.